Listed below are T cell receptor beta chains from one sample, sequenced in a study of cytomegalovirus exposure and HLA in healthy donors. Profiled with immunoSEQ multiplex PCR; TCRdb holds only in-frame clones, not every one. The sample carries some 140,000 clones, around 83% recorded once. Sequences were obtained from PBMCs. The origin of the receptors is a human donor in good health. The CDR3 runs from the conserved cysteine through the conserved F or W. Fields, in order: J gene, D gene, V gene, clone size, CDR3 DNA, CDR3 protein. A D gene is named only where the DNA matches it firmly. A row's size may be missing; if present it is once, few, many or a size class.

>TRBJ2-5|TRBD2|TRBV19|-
TGTGCCAGTAGTATTTTTTCGGGAGGGCCCGGGGAGACCCAGTACTTC
CASSIFSGGPGETQYF
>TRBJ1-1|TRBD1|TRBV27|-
TGTGCCAGCAGTTTCAACAGGGGAACTGAAGCTTTCTTT
CASSFNRGTEAFF
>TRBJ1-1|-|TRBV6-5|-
TGTGCCAGCAGTTACTCGATGGTTCAGGGGTCTGAAGCTTTCTTT
CASSYSMVQGSEAFF
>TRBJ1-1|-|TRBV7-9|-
TGTGCCAGCAGCTTAGTTGGGCAGGGAGAAGCTTTCTTT
CASSLVGQGEAFF
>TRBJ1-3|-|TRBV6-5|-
TGTGCCAGCAGTACTATAGGAAACACCATATATTTT
CASSTIGNTIYF
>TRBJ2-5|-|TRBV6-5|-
TGTGCCAGCAGTTACTCCGCAGTTGCAGTAGAGACCCAGTACTTC
CASSYSAVAVETQYF
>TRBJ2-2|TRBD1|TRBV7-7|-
TGTGCTAGCAGCTTAGCAACCCTTGACAGGGGGCGATTAAACACCGGGGAGCTGTTTTTT
CASSLATLDRGRLNTGELFF
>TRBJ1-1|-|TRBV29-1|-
TGCAGCGTTGCTCCCCTACAGGTGAACACTGAAGCTTTCTTT
CSVAPLQVNTEAFF
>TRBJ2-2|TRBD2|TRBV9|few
TGTGCCAGCAGCTCCCGGACTAGCGACACCGGGGAGCTGTTTTTT
CASSSRTSDTGELFF
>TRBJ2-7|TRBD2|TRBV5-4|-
TGTGCCAGCAGCTATGGGGCTAGCGGCCTCTACGAGCAGTACTTC
CASSYGASGLYEQYF
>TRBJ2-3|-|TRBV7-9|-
TGTGCCAGCACACCTGGGGGGGATACGCAGTATTTT
CASTPGGDTQYF
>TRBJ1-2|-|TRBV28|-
TGTGCCAGCAGTTCCCGACGGAGGAGTGGCTACACCTTC
CASSSRRRSGYTF
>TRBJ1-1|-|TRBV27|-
TGTGCCAGCAGTTTAGGGAGGCTCAAGGACACTGAAGCTTTCTTT
CASSLGRLKDTEAFF
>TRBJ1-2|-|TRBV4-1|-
TGCGCCAGCAGGCTTAACAGGGTAGGGGAGGGCTATGGCTACACCTTC
CASRLNRVGEGYGYTF
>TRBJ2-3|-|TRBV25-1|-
TGTGCCAGCACCCGCTATGTTCTAGGTACAGATACGCAGTATTTT
CASTRYVLGTDTQYF
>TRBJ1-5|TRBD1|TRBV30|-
TGTGCCTGGAGTGACTCCCAGACAGGGGGCGATCAGCCCCAGCATTTT
CAWSDSQTGGDQPQHF
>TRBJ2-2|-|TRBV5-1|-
TGCGCCAGCAGCTTGGGACTAACGGACACCGGGGAGCTGTTTTTT
CASSLGLTDTGELFF
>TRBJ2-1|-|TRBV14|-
TGTGCCAGCAGCCAAGATCGGAGGGGAGATGAGCAGTTCTTC
CASSQDRRGDEQFF
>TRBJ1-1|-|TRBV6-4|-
TGTGCCAGCACTCAGTGCAGCACTGAAGCTTTCTTT
CASTQCSTEAFF
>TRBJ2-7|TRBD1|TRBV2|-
TGTGCCAGTAATCCCCAGGGGACAGGCATCTACGAGCAGTACTTC
CASNPQGTGIYEQYF